What follows is one T cell receptor beta chain and its context. Its antigen is unidentified. The data stem from a study of Tregs in tolerant kidney transplant recipients. Notes on the study in general: Validation in larger populations is needed because few patients were studied. Changing PCR primers prevented nucleotide comparison between some patients' samples. Biological reproducibility was not directly addressed in this study.

Germline V lookup: CDR1 SGHAT, CDR2 FQNNGV. Trimming cost V 5 bases and J 2 bases; bases outside gene matches: 2. The CDR3 contains 15 residues. This table comes from immunoSEQ multiplex PCR, and its TCRdb copy is limited to in-frame clones, with some not included. The table has roughly 80,000 clones, less than 95% seen once. The sequenced sample was Tregs from blood, obtained before the transplant. This receptor was obtained from a human donor who received a combined kidney and bone marrow transplant. This sequence joins TRBV11-2 and TRBJ2-3; 12 bases match TRBD2. Written as DNA, the CDR3 is TGTGCCAGCAGCGGACTAGCGGGACACACAGATACGCAGTATTTT. This translates into CASSGLAGHTDTQYF.